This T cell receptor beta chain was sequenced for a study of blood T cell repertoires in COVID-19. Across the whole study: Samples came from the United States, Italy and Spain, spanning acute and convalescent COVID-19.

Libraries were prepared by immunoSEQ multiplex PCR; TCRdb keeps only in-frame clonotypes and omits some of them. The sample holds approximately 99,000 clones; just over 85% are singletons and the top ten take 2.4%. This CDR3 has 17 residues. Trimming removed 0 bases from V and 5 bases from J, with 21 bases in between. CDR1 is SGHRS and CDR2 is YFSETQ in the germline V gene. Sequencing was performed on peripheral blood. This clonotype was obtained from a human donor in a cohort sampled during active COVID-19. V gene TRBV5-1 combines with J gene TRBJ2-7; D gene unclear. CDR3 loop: CASSLGPLGSVTDEQYF. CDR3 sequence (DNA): TGCGCCAGCAGCTTGGGGCCCCTAGGAAGTGTTACGGACGAGCAGTACTTC.